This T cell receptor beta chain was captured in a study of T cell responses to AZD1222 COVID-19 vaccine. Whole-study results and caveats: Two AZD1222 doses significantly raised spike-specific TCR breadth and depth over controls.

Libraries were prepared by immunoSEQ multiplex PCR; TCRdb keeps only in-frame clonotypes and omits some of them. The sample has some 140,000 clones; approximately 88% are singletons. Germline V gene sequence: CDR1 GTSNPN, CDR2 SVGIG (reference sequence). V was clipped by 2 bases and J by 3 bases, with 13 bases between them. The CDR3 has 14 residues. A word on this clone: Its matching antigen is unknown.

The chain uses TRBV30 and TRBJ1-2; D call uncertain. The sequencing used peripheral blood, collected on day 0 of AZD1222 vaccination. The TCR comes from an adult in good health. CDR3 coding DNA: TGTGCCTGGAGTTTGGCAGAAACCTACTATGGCTACACCTTC. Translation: CAWSLAETYYGYTF.